Following are 25 T cell receptor beta chains from one sample sequenced in a study of T cell clones after liver transplantation. Using immunoSEQ multiplex PCR, the repertoire was profiled, and TCRdb retains in-frame clones only, with some absent. This sample yields 65,000 to 80,000 clones, of which 75% to 90% are seen a single time; approximately 0.55% belongs to the top ten. Specimen: CD4+ T cells from blood, collected before liver transplant. These TCRs come from a human donor who received a liver transplant.

The count of this clone is one. V and J are TRBV11-2 and TRBJ2-2, with D maybe TRBD2 (5 bases). The CDR3 extends over 18 amino acids. The germline gives CDR1 SGHAT, CDR2 FQNNGV. V was clipped by 4 bases and J by 7 bases, with 25 bases between them. DNA of the CDR3: TGTGCCAGCAGCTCCCTTCAAAACCCGACGGTGGCGGGCGGGGAGCTGTTTTTT. It encodes CASSSLQNPTVAGGELFF.

The genes are TRBV5-6 and TRBJ2-3, with D maybe TRBD2 (5 bases). V gave up 4 bases and J gave up 7 bases, with 16 bases separating them. The CDR3 is 14 residues long. The germline V gene has CDR1 SGHDT and CDR2 YYEEEE. CDR3 nucleotides: TGTGCCAGCAGCCACCCGAGTGCGGGCAATACGCAGTATTTT. This translates into CASSHPSAGNTQYF.

The gene calls are TRBV5-1 and TRBJ2-3, with D hard to call. The CDR3 totals 12 residues. V was trimmed by 2 bases and J by 6 bases, leaving 7 bases between them. Germline loops: CDR1 SGHRS, CDR2 YFSETQ. CDR3 in DNA: TGCGCCAGCAGCTTCGAATGGGATACGCAGTATTTT. Translating gives CASSFEWDTQYF. Drawing the rest from reference TRBV5-1 and TRBJ2-3, the complete variable domain is KAGVTQTPRYLIKTRGQQVTLSCSPISGHRSVSWYQQTPGQGLQFLFEYFSETQRNKGNFPGRFSGRQFSNSRSEMNVSTLELGDSALYLCASSFEWDTQYFGPGTRLTVL.

The chain carries TRBV29-1 and TRBJ2-1, with TRBD1 matching 11 bases. The trim removed 6 bases at V and 6 bases at J, leaving 4 bases unmatched. This CDR3 has 13 residues. CDR1 is SQVTM and CDR2 is ANQGSEA in the germline V gene. The CDR3 protein is CSVPGQGGNEQFF. The CDR3 DNA follows: TGCAGCGTACCGGGACAGGGGGGCAATGAGCAGTTCTTC.

The chain joins TRBV28 to TRBJ1-1, with TRBD1 as a possible D gene (5 bases). With 7 bases removed from V and 3 bases from J, the gap between germline ends came to 12 bases. The CDR3 contains 13 residues. Germline lookup yields CDR1 MDHEN and CDR2 SYDVKM. The CDR3 protein is CASNGGGDTEAFF. The CDR3 coding sequence is TGTGCCAGCAATGGAGGAGGGGACACTGAAGCTTTCTTT.

J is TRBJ2-7 and V is TRBV5-1; possibly TRBD2 for D (6 bases). Trimming cost V 1 base and J 2 bases, with 10 bases left between them. The CDR3 loop spans 14 amino acids. The germline gives CDR1 SGHRS, CDR2 YFSETQ. CDR3 in DNA: TGCGCCAGCAGCTTGTTTGGGGGGACCTACGAGCAGTACTTC. Protein: CASSLFGGTYEQYF.

The rearrangement joins TRBV19 to TRBJ2-7; 7 positions match TRBD2. There are 14 residues in the CDR3. V trimming: 4 bases; J trimming: 2 bases; junction bases outside the gene matches: 5. CDR1 LNHDA and CDR2 SQIVND come from the germline V gene (reference sequence). The CDR3 reads CASSSGRGPYEQYF. CDR3 bases: TGTGCCAGTAGTAGTGGGAGGGGTCCCTACGAGCAGTACTTC.

The rearrangement uses TRBV5-1 and TRBJ2-1; D remains ambiguous. This CDR3 contains 15 residues. Trimming took off 1 base at V and 0 bases at J, with 8 bases between the two ends. CDR1 is SGHRS, CDR2 YFSETQ, per germline. The CDR3 bases are TGCGCCAGCAGCTTGAGTGAGAGCTCCTACAATGAGCAGTTCTTC. Amino acids: CASSLSESSYNEQFF.

This rearrangement joins TRBV7-8 to TRBJ1-3; D gene unclear. CDR1 and CDR2 (germline): SGHVS, FQNEAQ. This CDR3 comprises 15 residues. Trimming pared 0 bases from V and 0 bases from J, leaving 6 bases between. CDR3 sequence: CASSLALTSGNTIYF. As DNA, the CDR3 is TGTGCCAGCAGCTTAGCGCTCACCTCTGGAAACACCATATATTTT.

The rearrangement joins TRBV14 to TRBJ1-1; D may be TRBD1 (6 bases). The V gene lost 4 bases and the J gene lost 1 base, with 13 bases spanning the gap. CDR1 is SGHDN and CDR2 is FVKESK in the germline V gene. This CDR3 region has 15 residues. The CDR3 sequence: CASSPSTGRNTEAFF. The CDR3 nucleotides read TGTGCCAGCAGCCCCTCGACAGGAAGGAACACTGAAGCTTTCTTT.

The gene calls are TRBV5-4 and TRBJ1-4; maybe TRBD1 (5 bases). The CDR3 runs to 13 residues. Germline CDR1 is SGHNT and CDR2 is YYREEE (reference sequence). Deletions cut 2 bases from V and 8 bases from J, with 10 bases between. DNA for the CDR3: TGTGCCAGCAGCTTTGGGGGTGCGGAAAAACTGTTTTTT. This codes for CASSFGGAEKLFF. The variable domain in full, with the rest retrieved from reference TRBV5-4 and TRBJ1-4, is ETGVTQSPTHLIKTRGQQVTLRCSSQSGHNTVSWYQQALGQGPQFIFQYYREEENGRGNFPPRFSGLQFPNYSSELNVNALELDDSALYLCASSFGGAEKLFFGSGTQLSVL.

The genes are TRBV19 and TRBJ2-6; maybe TRBD1 (6 bases). Trimming took off 6 bases at V and 0 bases at J, with 9 bases between the two ends. Germline-derived CDR1 and CDR2 are LNHDA and SQIVND (reference sequence). The CDR3 length is 15 residues. The CDR3 DNA is TGTGCCAGTAGATCGGACAGCTCTGGGGCCAACGTCCTGACTTTC. Protein: CASRSDSSGANVLTF.

The chain recombines TRBV7-2 with TRBJ2-7; D is ambiguous. The germline V and J ends were trimmed by 0 bases and 2 bases, with 20 bases remaining between them. Germline assignment: CDR1 SGHTA and CDR2 FQGNSA. The CDR3 runs 18 residues. The CDR3 DNA is TGTGCCAGCAGCTTAGCCCCCCTCTATCCCAGTTCGACCTACGAGCAGTACTTC. Amino acids: CASSLAPLYPSSTYEQYF.

The chain has TRBV12-5 and TRBJ2-1, with 7 bases identical to TRBD1. The CDR3 length is 16 residues. In germline, CDR1 is LGHNT, CDR2 FRNRAP. Losses at the gene ends were 0 bases for V and 8 bases for J; bases not matched to a gene: 10. CDR3: CASGLVLGRQGDEQFF. The CDR3 nucleotides read TGTGCTAGTGGTTTGGTATTGGGGAGACAGGGCGATGAGCAGTTCTTC.

The chain uses TRBV27 and TRBJ2-1; 13 bases fit TRBD2. The CDR3 covers 17 residues. Germline V lookup: CDR1 MNHEY, CDR2 SMNVEV (reference sequence). V lost 1 base and J lost 3; bases outside the gene matches: 3. The CDR3 coding sequence is TGTGCCAGCAGTTTATTGGGGACTAGCGGGAACTACAATGAGCAGTTCTTC. It encodes CASSLLGTSGNYNEQFF.

The V gene is TRBV11-1, the J gene TRBJ2-7, with TRBD2 identical over 7 bases. With 3 bases clipped from V and 0 bases from J, the junction kept 5 bases outside the gene matches. The CDR3 is made up of 15 amino acids. Germline V CDR1 and CDR2: SGHAT, FQDESV (reference sequence). CDR3 loop: CASSFRGGSSYEQYF. In DNA form, the CDR3 reads TGTGCCAGCAGCTTTAGGGGAGGGAGCTCCTACGAGCAGTACTTC.

The rearrangement uses TRBV2 and TRBJ2-7; D gene uncertain. This CDR3 spans 12 amino acids. The V end lost 5 bases, the J end lost 3 bases, and 8 bases lay between the germline ends. Per the germline V gene, CDR1 is SNHLY and CDR2 is FYNNEI. CDR3 in DNA: TGTGCCAGCAGTCTCTCTCTCTACGAGCAGTACTTC. This codes for CASSLSLYEQYF.

V gene TRBV5-6 combines with J gene TRBJ2-5; 8 bases agree with TRBD1. Losses at the gene ends were 4 bases for V and 3 bases for J; bases not matched to a gene: 5. Germline loops: CDR1 SGHDT, CDR2 YYEEEE. The CDR3 is made up of 14 amino acids. For the CDR3, the DNA is TGTGCCAGCAGCCCCCGGGACAGGAAAGAGACCCAGTACTTC. It encodes CASSPRDRKETQYF.

The chain combines TRBV28 with TRBJ2-1; TRBD2 matches at 11 bases. Per the germline V gene, CDR1 is MDHEN and CDR2 is SYDVKM. J gave up 4 bases and V 9 bases, and 11 bases lay outside the gene matches. This CDR3 is 16 amino acids long. The DNA of the CDR3 is TGTGCCAGTCGACCGGGACTAGCGGTCCGATACAATGAGCAGTTCTTC. This translates into CASRPGLAVRYNEQFF.

This clone has only a few counts. The chain combines TRBV19 with TRBJ2-5, with D perhaps being TRBD1 or TRBD2 (6 bases each). The CDR3 totals 16 residues. Trimming removed 1 base at V and 2 bases at J, with 14 bases between. Looked up from germline, CDR1 is LNHDA and CDR2 is SQIVND (reference sequence). CDR3 sequence reads: CASSIGGAGGQETQYF. Here the CDR3 DNA reads TGTGCCAGTAGTATAGGGGGGGCCGGAGGACAAGAGACCCAGTACTTC.

CDR3 nucleotides: TGCGCCAGCAGAACTAGCGGGAGCTCAGATACGCAGTATTTT. Its protein is CASRTSGSSDTQYF. The chain uses TRBV5-1 and TRBJ2-3; 11 nucleotides match TRBD2. Germline V CDR1 and CDR2: SGHRS, YFSETQ. This CDR3 contains 14 residues. The V and J ends lost 5 bases and 4 bases, in that order; junction bases with no gene match: 3.

This chain joins TRBV10-3 and TRBJ1-5, with TRBD1 matching over 9 bases. The CDR3 runs to 14 residues. The V and J ends lost 6 bases and 4 bases, in that order; junction bases with no gene match: 4. Per the germline V gene, CDR1 is ENHRY and CDR2 is SYGVKD. The CDR3 loop is CAISPGTGNQPQHF. CDR3 DNA sequence: TGTGCCATCAGCCCCGGGACAGGGAATCAGCCCCAGCATTTT.

This chain uses TRBV7-6 with TRBJ2-1, with 12 bases matching TRBD2. Germline CDR1 and CDR2: SGHVS and FNYEAQ. The CDR3 consists of 16 residues. J lost 10 bases, V lost 5 bases, and 12 bases had no gene match. As DNA, the CDR3 is TGTGCCAGCAGCCCTCTAGCGGGAGGGCTCCAATCGGAGCAGTTCTTC. Protein sequence: CASSPLAGGLQSEQFF. Based on the CDR3 plus reference TRBV7-6 and TRBJ2-1, the full variable domain is GAGVSQSPRYKVTKRGQDVALRCDPISGHVSLYWYRQALGQGPEFLTYFNYEAQQDKSGLPNDRFSAERPEGSISTLTIQRTEQRDSAMYRCASSPLAGGLQSEQFFGPGTRLTVL.

V gene TRBV2 combines with J gene TRBJ2-3; D not certain. The CDR3 length is 11 residues. Between the trimmed V and J ends, which lost 8 bases and 2 bases, there was a span of 5 bases. Looked up from germline, CDR1 is SNHLY and CDR2 is FYNNEI. The DNA of the CDR3 is TGTGCCAGCCGATACACAGATACGCAGTATTTT. Protein product: CASRYTDTQYF.

The chain carries TRBV30 and TRBJ2-5; TRBD2 aligns across 8 bases. The V segment lost 4 bases and the J segment 4 bases; nucleotides outside the gene matches: 14. The CDR3 spans 16 residues. Germline loops: CDR1 GTSNPN, CDR2 SVGIG (reference sequence). CDR3 nucleotides: TGTGCCTGGACCCATTCCGGGACTAGGAGAGGAGAGACCCAGTACTTC. Amino acids: CAWTHSGTRRGETQYF.